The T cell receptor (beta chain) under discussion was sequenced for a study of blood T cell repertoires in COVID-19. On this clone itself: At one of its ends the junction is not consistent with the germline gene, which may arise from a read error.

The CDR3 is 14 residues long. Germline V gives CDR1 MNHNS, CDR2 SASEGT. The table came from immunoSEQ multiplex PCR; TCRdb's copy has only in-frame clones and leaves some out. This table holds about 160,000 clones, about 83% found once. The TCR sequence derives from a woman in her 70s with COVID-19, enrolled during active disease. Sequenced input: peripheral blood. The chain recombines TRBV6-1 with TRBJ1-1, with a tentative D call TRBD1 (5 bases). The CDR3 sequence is CASREVGGDAEAFF. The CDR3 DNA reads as TGTGCCAGCAGGGAAGTAGGAGGGGACGCTGAAGCTTTCTTT.